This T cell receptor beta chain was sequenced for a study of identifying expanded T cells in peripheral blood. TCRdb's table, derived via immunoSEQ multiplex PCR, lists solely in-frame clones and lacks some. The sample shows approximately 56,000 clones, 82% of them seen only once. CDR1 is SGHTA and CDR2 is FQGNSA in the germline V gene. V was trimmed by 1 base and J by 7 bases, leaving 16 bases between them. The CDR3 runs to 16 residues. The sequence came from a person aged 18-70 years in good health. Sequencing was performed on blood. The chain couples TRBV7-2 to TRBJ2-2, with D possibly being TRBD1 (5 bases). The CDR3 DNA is TGTGCCAGCAGCTTAGGCGCCTCTAGGGGTCACGGGGAGCTGTTTTTT. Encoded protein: CASSLGASRGHGELFF.